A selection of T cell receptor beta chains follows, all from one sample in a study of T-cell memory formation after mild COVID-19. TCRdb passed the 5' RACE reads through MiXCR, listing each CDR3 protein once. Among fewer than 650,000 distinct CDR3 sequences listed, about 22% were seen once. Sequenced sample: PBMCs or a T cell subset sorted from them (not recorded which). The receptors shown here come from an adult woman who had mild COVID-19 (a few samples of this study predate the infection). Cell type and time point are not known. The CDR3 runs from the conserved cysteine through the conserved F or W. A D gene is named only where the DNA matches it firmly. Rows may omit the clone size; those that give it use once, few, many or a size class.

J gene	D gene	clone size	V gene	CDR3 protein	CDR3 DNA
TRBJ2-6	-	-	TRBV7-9	CAQRRVSGANVLTF	TGTGCCCAAAGGCGGGTATCTGGGGCCAACGTCCTGACTTTC
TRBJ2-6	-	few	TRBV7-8	CASSLSGQGLISGANVLTF	TGTGCCAGCAGCTTATCGGGGCAGGGTCTCATTTCTGGGGCCAACGTCCTGACTTTC
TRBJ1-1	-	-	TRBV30	CAWNRGGDTEAFF	TGTGCCTGGAACCGGGGGGGGGACACTGAAGCTTTCTTT
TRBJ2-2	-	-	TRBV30	CAWKGGTGLITGELFF	TGTGCCTGGAAGGGGGGGACAGGTCTGATCACCGGGGAGCTGTTTTTT
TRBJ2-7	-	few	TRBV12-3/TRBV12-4	CASSGGPYEQYF	TGTGCCAGCAGTGGTGGCCCCTACGAGCAGTACTTC
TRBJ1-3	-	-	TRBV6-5	CASSYSTANTVGNTIYF	TGTGCCAGCAGTTACTCGACAGCTAATACCGTCGGAAACACCATATATTTT
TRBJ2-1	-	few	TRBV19	CASSIDTPLGGFLGSEQFF	TGTGCCAGTAGTATAGATACCCCACTGGGGGGTTTTTTAGGAAGTGAGCAGTTCTTC
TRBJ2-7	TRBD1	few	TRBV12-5	CASGPPTGIGYEQYF	TGTGCTAGTGGTCCCCCGACAGGGATCGGCTACGAGCAGTACTTC
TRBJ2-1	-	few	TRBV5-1	CASSWKGSNNEQFF	TGCGCCAGCAGCTGGAAGGGGAGCAACAATGAGCAGTTCTTC
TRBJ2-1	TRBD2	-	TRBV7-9	CASSPQSGTSNGDEQFF	TGTGCCAGCAGCCCACAGTCCGGGACTAGCAATGGCGATGAGCAGTTCTTC
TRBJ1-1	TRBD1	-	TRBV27	CASSIIGTGGIEAFF	TGTGCCAGCAGCATCATCGGGACAGGGGGAATAGAAGCTTTCTTT
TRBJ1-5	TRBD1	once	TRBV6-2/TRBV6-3	CASGQGSNQPQNF	TGTGCGTCGGGACAGGGAAGCAATCAGCCCCAGAATTTT
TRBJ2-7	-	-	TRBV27	CASSLARFYEQYF	TGTGCCAGCAGTTTAGCTCGTTTCTACGAGCAGTACTTC
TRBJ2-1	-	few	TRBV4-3	CASSPRLDGIYNEQFF	TGCGCCAGCAGCCCCAGACTTGACGGGATTTACAATGAGCAGTTCTTC
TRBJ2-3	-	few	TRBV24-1	CATSDRGQLLTDTQYF	TGTGCCACCAGTGACCGCGGACAGTTGCTCACAGATACGCAGTATTTT
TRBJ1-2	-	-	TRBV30	CAWSVYGDYGYTF	TGTGCCTGGAGTGTCTATGGGGACTATGGCTACACCTTC
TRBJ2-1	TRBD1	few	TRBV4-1	CASRPFRDSGYNEQFF	TGCGCCAGCAGGCCCTTCCGGGACAGCGGATACAATGAGCAGTTCTTC
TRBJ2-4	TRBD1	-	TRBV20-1	CSAYLRGLGKNIQYF	TGCAGTGCCTACCTCAGGGGGCTTGGCAAAAACATTCAGTACTTC
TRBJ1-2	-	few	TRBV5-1	CASSPEGGFYGYTF	TGCGCCAGCAGCCCCGAAGGGGGATTCTATGGCTACACCTTC
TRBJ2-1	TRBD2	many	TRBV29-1	CSVLAGIDSYNEQFF	TGCAGCGTATTAGCGGGGATCGACTCCTACAATGAGCAGTTCTTC
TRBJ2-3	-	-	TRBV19	CASSMARRTDTQYF	TGTGCCAGTAGTATGGCGAGACGCACAGATACGCAGTATTTT
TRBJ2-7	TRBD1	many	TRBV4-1	CASSREGTGNPSSYEQYF	TGCGCCAGCAGCCGAGAGGGGACAGGGAACCCCAGCTCCTACGAGCAGTACTTC
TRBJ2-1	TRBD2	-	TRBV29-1	CSVWTGGSSYNEQFF	TGCAGCGTTTGGACGGGGGGGAGCTCCTACAATGAGCAGTTCTTC
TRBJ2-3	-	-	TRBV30	CAWSVGGSQYF	TGTGCCTGGAGTGTTGGGGGTAGTCAGTATTTT
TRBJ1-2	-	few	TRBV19	CASSILPITSEPYGYTF	TGTGCCAGTAGTATACTACCGATAACCTCTGAACCCTATGGCTACACCTTC
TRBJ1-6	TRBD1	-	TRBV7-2	CASSTRDSDNSPLHF	TGTGCCAGCAGCACTCGGGACAGCGATAATTCACCCCTCCACTTT
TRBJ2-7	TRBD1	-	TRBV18	CASSPPSDRAFYEQYF	TGTGCCAGCTCACCACCGTCGGACAGGGCCTTCTACGAGCAGTACTTC
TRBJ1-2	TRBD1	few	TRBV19	CASTLQGVASDGYTF	TGTGCCAGTACTCTTCAGGGGGTCGCGTCGGATGGCTACACCTTC
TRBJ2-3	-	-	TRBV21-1	CASSKAWFGGADTDTQYF	TGTGCCAGCAGCAAAGCATGGTTCGGGGGGGCAGACACAGATACGCAGTATTTT
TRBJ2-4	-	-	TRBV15	CATSYRSGEAKNIQYF	TGTGCCACCAGCTACCGGTCCGGAGAAGCCAAAAACATTCAGTACTTC
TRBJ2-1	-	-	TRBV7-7	CASSLEGYREQFF	TGTGCTAGCAGCTTAGAGGGCTATAGGGAGCAGTTCTTC
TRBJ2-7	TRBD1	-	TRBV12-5	CASGPRTGSYEQYF	TGTGCTAGTGGTCCACGGACAGGGTCCTACGAGCAGTACTTC
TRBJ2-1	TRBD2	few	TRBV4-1	CASSPTGTNYNEQFF	TGCGCCAGCAGCCCGACCGGGACTAACTACAATGAGCAGTTCTTC